The entry below describes one T cell receptor beta chain. Its antigen is currently unknown. This table comes from immunoSEQ multiplex PCR, and its TCRdb copy is limited to in-frame clones, with some not included. The sample consists of fewer than 200,000 clones, 80% to 85% of them appearing once. The data derive from a study of cytomegalovirus exposure and HLA in healthy donors. Study-wide results and limits: The study listed roughly 160 cytomegalovirus-associated TCR beta chains. That first-cohort TCR clusters tended to co-occur in the 120 or so validation repertoires was found in a later analysis. The classifier reportedly diagnosed cytomegalovirus status with high sensitivity and specificity. Rare sequences made up most TCRs, while some public TCRs were found in many donors.

The origin of this receptor is a woman younger than 30 in good health and CMV-seropositive. Source material: PBMCs.

This CDR3 is CASSLGQGRLFF. The CDR3 DNA reads as TGTGCCAGCAGCTTAGGGCAGGGAAGGCTGTTTTTT. The V gene is TRBV11-2, the J gene TRBJ1-4, with D perhaps matching TRBD1 (5 bases). Between the trimmed V and J ends, which lost 1 base and 14 bases, there was a span of 11 bases. Per the germline V gene, CDR1 is SGHAT and CDR2 is FQNNGV. This CDR3 is 12 amino acids long.